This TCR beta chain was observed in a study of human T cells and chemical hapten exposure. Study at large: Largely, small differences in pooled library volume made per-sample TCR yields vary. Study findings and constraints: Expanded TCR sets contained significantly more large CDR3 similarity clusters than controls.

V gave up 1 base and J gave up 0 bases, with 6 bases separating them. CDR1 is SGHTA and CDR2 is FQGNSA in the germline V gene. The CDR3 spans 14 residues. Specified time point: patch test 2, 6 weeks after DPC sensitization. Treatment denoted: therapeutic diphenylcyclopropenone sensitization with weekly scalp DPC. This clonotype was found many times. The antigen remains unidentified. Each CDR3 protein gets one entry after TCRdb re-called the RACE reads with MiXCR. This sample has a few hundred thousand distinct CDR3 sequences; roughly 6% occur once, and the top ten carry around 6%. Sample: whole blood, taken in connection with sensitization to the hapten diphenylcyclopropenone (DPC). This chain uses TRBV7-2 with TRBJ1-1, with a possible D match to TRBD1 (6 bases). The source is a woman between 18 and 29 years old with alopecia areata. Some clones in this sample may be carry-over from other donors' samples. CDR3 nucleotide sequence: TGTGCCAGCAGCTTAGGACAGGTGAACACTGAAGCTTTCTTT. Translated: CASSLGQVNTEAFF.